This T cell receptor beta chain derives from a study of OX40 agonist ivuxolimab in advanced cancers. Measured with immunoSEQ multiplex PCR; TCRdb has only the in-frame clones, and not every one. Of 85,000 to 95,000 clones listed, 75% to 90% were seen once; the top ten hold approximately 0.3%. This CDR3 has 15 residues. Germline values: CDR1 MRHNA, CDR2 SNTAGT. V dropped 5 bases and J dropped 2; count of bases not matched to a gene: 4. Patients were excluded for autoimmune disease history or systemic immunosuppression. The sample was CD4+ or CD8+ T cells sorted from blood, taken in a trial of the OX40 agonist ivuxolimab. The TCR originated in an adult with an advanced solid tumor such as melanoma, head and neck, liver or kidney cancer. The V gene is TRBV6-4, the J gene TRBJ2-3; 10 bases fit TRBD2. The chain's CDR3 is CASSQAGGITDTQYF. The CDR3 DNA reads TGTGCCAGCAGTCAAGCGGGAGGGATCACAGATACGCAGTATTTT.